This T cell receptor (beta chain) emerged from a study of tumour-infiltrating T cells in Burkitt lymphoma. Study context: Survival, overall and progression-free, tracked with productive clonality.

Germline CDR1 and CDR2: LNHDA and SQIVND (reference sequence). V dropped 5 bases and J dropped 4 bases, with 14 bases sitting between them. This CDR3 spans 14 amino acids. Measured with immunoSEQ multiplex PCR; TCRdb has only the in-frame clones, and not every one. The repertoire includes 15,000 to 20,000 clones, 70% to 80% of them detected once, and 2.1% sits in the top ten. The rearrangement links TRBV19 to TRBJ1-2; unclear D gene. The specimen sequenced was tumor tissue. This TCR was recovered from a human donor with diffuse large B-cell lymphoma. The CDR3 sequence is CASSVAMVTYGYTF. The CDR3, as DNA: TGTGCCAGTAGTGTTGCTATGGTAACCTATGGCTACACCTTC.